The present T cell receptor (beta chain) was sequenced within a study of technical replicates of blood from a handful of donors. The germline V gene encodes CDR1 LNHDA and CDR2 SQIVND (reference sequence). The length of the CDR3 is 16 residues. V dropped 8 bases and J dropped 4; count of bases not matched to a gene: 12. Sequencing was performed with immunoSEQ multiplex PCR; in TCRdb, only in-frame clones are kept and a portion is missing. The sample consists of 95,000 or so clones, 85% to 95% of them appearing once. The material sequenced was T cells isolated from PBMCs. The chain is built from TRBV19 and TRBJ1-5; 9 nucleotides align to TRBD1. This receptor was taken from a human donor in good health. The CDR3 is CASLGDRDFSNQPQHF. As DNA, the CDR3 is TGTGCCAGTTTAGGGGACAGGGATTTTAGTAATCAGCCCCAGCATTTT.